Listed below are T cell receptor beta chains from one sample, sequenced in a study of blood T cell repertoires in COVID-19. Here immunoSEQ multiplex PCR was the method, and the copy in TCRdb shows in-frame clones only, minus some. This sample has about 130,000 clones, with 70% to 80% found just once. The sequencing sample was made of peripheral blood. These receptors were taken from a man between 60 and 70 years old who had recovered from COVID-19. CDR3s include the opening cysteine and the closing phenylalanine or tryptophan. D genes are given only for firm matches. Size is omitted from some rows. Given values are once, few, many or a class for expanded clones.

D gene	J gene	V gene	clone size	CDR3 protein	CDR3 DNA
NA	TRBJ2-3	TRBV7-2	once	CASSFDIRTVDTQYF	TGTGCCAGCAGCTTCGACATACGCACAGTGGATACGCAGTATTTT
TRBD1	TRBJ1-2	TRBV18	NA	CASSPTGTGGDYGYTF	TGTGCCAGCTCGCCCACAGGGACAGGGGGAGACTATGGCTACACCTTC
TRBD2	TRBJ2-5	TRBV18	NA	CASSTKAGGETQYF	TGTGCCAGCTCAACAAAAGCGGGAGGAGAGACCCAGTACTTC
TRBD1	TRBJ1-5	TRBV7-8	NA	CASSLNGDRANQPQHF	TGTGCCAGCAGCTTAAACGGGGACAGGGCTAATCAGCCCCAGCATTTT
NA	TRBJ1-1	TRBV6-2/TRBV6-3	NA	CASSYRAVRGTEAFF	TGTGCCAGCAGTTATAGAGCGGTGCGGGGGACTGAAGCTTTCTTT
NA	TRBJ2-5	TRBV5-1	NA	CASTSGRLGETQYF	TGCGCCAGCACCAGCGGGCGCCTAGGAGAGACCCAGTACTTC
NA	TRBJ2-3	TRBV5-3	NA	CARSTGRTDTQYF	TGTGCCAGATCGACAGGGAGGACAGATACGCAGTATTTT
NA	TRBJ1-1	TRBV27	NA	CASSPPGVTEAFF	TGTGCCAGCAGTCCACCGGGTGTCACTGAAGCTTTCTTT
NA	TRBJ2-1	TRBV5-4	few	CASSSGAATYNEQFF	TGTGCCAGCAGCTCGGGAGCCGCCACCTACAATGAGCAGTTCTTC
NA	TRBJ1-1	TRBV6-5	few	CASMLGGVNTEAFF	TGTGCCAGCATGCTAGGGGGGGTGAACACTGAAGCTTTCTTT
NA	TRBJ2-3	TRBV5-6	once	CASSFRDSLWVQYF	TGTGCCAGCAGCTTCCGGGACTCCCTTTGGGTGCAGTATTTT
TRBD1	TRBJ1-5	TRBV6-2/TRBV6-3	NA	CASSYSVGQGGEPQHF	TGTGCCAGCAGTTACTCGGTCGGACAGGGTGGTGAGCCCCAGCATTTT
TRBD1	TRBJ1-4	TRBV12-3/TRBV12-4	NA	CASKTGQGKLFF	TGTGCCAGCAAGACCGGACAGGGAAAACTGTTTTTT
NA	TRBJ1-1	TRBV11-1	NA	CASSYKEGNTEAFF	TGTGCCAGCAGCTATAAAGAGGGGAACACTGAAGCTTTCTTT
NA	TRBJ2-7	TRBV13	NA	CASSAGPGKTYEQYF	TGTGCCAGCAGCGCGGGCCCGGGAAAAACCTACGAGCAGTACTTC
TRBD1	TRBJ2-1	TRBV9	NA	CASSGPGGEQFF	TGTGCCAGCAGCGGCCCAGGGGGTGAGCAGTTCTTC
NA	TRBJ2-3	TRBV7-8	once	CASSPRTDTQYF	TGTGCCAGCAGCCCCCGGACAGATACGCAGTATTTT
TRBD1	TRBJ1-1	TRBV28	NA	CATFPGTGQAFF	TGTGCCACCTTCCCGGGGACAGGCCAAGCTTTCTTT
TRBD2	TRBJ2-3	TRBV10-3	NA	CAISPAGTSSTDTQYF	TGTGCCATCAGTCCCGCCGGGACTAGCTCTACAGATACGCAGTATTTT
NA	TRBJ1-2	TRBV10-3	NA	CAISESRTANYGYTF	TGTGCCATCAGTGAGTCGAGGACAGCTAACTATGGCTACACCTTC
NA	TRBJ2-3	TRBV7-9	NA	CASSPRLSVTDTQYF	TGTGCCAGCAGCCCGCGGCTGAGTGTCACAGATACGCAGTATTTT
TRBD1	TRBJ2-2	TRBV6-5	NA	CASSRDRGGTGELFF	TGTGCCAGCAGTCGGGACAGGGGTGGAACCGGGGAGCTGTTTTTT
NA	TRBJ1-1	TRBV20-1	NA	CSAADAERAFF	TGCAGTGCCGCGGACGCCGAGCGGGCTTTCTTT
TRBD2	TRBJ2-7	TRBV5-5	NA	CASSRGGTSSYEQYF	TGTGCCAGCAGCCGAGGCGGGACTAGTTCCTACGAGCAGTACTTC
NA	TRBJ2-2	TRBV3-1/TRBV3-2	NA	CASSPPRGSGELFF	TGTGCCAGCAGCCCCCCTCGGGGTAGCGGGGAGCTGTTTTTT
NA	TRBJ2-3	TRBV30	NA	CAWSVGASTDTQYF	TGTGCCTGGAGTGTAGGGGCCAGCACAGATACGCAGTATTTT
NA	TRBJ1-6	TRBV6-4	once	CASSPGPGNSPLHF	TGTGCCAGCAGCCCTGGACCGGGAAATTCACCCCTCCACTTT
TRBD1	TRBJ1-2	TRBV18	NA	CASSPGDSSYGYTF	TGTGCCAGCTCACCAGGGGACAGCTCCTATGGCTACACCTTC